This paragraph covers one T cell receptor (beta chain) sequence. Antigen: not known. The sample belongs to a study of shared clonotypes between healthy human individuals. Study-level points and caveats: A reduction in generation probabilities was seen for non-shared clonotypes relative to those shared by all four donors. Approximately 5.4% of naive CD4 clonotypes were common to several donors. Depth was large, yet rarefaction showed that sorted-subset sequencing was incomplete.

The CDR3 is 13 amino acids. Germline V gives CDR1 SGHRS, CDR2 YFSETQ. V lost 3 bases and J lost 3, with 9 bases in between. Sequenced by immunoSEQ multiplex PCR; TCRdb stores in-frame clones only, minus some. The sample has about 680,000 clones, about three quarters seen once. The origin of this receptor is a woman aged 25-40 years in good health. The sequenced material came from memory CD4+ T cells sorted from blood. Subset denoted: CD45RA-negative fraction. The gene calls are TRBV5-1 and TRBJ1-2; D ambiguous. CDR3: CASSWAQDYGYTF. In DNA, the CDR3 is TGCGCCAGCAGCTGGGCGCAAGACTATGGCTACACCTTC.